This T cell receptor beta chain was sequenced in a study of control samples from healthy donors and cancer patients. The germline gives CDR1 LGHNA, CDR2 YSLEER. This CDR3 contains 16 residues. Losses at the gene ends were 1 base for V and 3 bases for J; bases not matched to a gene: 6. Assay: immunoSEQ multiplex PCR; the TCRdb copy retains only in-frame clones and omits some. The sample contains over 85,000 clones, around 90% of which appear only once. This clone turned up a few times. The rearrangement uses TRBV4-3 and TRBJ2-1; 7 bases line up with TRBD1. The source of this sequence is a woman in her forties or fifties with colorectal cancer. Sequencing was carried out using PBMCs. The chain's CDR3 is CASSQGAQGIYNEQFF. The CDR3 region has the DNA TGCGCCAGCAGCCAAGGGGCACAGGGGATCTACAATGAGCAGTTCTTC.